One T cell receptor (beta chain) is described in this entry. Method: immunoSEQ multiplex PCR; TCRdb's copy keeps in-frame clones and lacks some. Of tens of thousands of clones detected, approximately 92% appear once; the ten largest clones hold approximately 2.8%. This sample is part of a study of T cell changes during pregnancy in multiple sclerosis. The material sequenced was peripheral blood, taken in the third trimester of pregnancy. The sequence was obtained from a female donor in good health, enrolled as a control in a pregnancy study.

The CDR3 loop reads CASSQLTVRRETQYF. As DNA, the CDR3 is TGCGCCAGCAGCCAACTGACAGTCCGGCGAGAGACCCAGTACTTC. The chain recombines TRBV4-1 with TRBJ2-5, with a possible D match to TRBD1 (5 bases). V was trimmed by 2 bases and J by 4 bases, leaving 14 bases between them. Germline lookup yields CDR1 MGHRA and CDR2 YSYEKL. CDR3 size: 15 residues.